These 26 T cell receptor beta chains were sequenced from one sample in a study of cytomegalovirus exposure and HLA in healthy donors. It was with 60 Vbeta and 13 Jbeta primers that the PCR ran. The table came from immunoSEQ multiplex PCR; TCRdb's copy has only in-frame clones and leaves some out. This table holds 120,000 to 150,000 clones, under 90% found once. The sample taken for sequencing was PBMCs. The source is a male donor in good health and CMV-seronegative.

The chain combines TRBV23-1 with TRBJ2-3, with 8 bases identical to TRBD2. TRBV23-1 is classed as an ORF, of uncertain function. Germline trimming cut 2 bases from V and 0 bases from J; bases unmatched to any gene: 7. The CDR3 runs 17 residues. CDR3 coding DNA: TGCGCCAGCAGTCAACCCCCTAGCGGGCCTAGCACAGATACGCAGTATTTT. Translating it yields CASSQPPSGPSTDTQYF.

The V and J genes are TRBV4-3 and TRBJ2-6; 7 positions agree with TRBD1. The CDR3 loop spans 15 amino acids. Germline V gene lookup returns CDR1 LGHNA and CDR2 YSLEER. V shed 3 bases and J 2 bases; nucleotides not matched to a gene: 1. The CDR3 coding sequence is TGCGCCAGCAGCCATACAGGGGCTGGGGCCAACGTCCTGACTTTC. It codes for CASSHTGAGANVLTF.

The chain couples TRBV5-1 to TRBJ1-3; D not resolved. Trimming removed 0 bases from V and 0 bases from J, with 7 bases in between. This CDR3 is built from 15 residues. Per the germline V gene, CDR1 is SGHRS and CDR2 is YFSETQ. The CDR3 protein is CASSLVPYSGNTIYF. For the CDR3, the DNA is TGCGCCAGCAGCTTGGTCCCCTACTCTGGAAACACCATATATTTT.

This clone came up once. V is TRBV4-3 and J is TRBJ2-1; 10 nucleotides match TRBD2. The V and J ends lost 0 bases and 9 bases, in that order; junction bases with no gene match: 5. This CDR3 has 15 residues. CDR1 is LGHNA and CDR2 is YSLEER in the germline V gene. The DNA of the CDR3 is TGCGCCAGCAGCCAAGAGCTAGCGGGAGTGGGTGAGCAGTTCTTC. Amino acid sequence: CASSQELAGVGEQFF.

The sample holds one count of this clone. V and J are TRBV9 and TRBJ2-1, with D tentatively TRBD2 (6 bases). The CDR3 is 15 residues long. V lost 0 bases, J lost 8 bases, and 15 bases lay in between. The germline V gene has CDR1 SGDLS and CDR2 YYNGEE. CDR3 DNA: TGTGCCAGCAGCGTAGGGGGGGTAGGCGGCCATGAGCAGTTCTTC. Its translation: CASSVGGVGGHEQFF.

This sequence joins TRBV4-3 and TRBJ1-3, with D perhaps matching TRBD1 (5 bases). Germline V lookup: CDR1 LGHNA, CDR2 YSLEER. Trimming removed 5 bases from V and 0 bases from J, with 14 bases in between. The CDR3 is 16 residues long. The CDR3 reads CASSSVAGGSGNTIYF. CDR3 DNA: TGCGCCAGCAGCTCGGTAGCGGGGGGCTCTGGAAACACCATATATTTT.

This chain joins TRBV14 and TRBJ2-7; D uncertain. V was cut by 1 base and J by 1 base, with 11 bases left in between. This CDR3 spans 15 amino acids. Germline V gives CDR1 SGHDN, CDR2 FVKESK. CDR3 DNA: TGTGCCAGCAGCCAAGGTCAACTTTCTTCCTACGAGCAGTACTTC. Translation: CASSQGQLSSYEQYF.

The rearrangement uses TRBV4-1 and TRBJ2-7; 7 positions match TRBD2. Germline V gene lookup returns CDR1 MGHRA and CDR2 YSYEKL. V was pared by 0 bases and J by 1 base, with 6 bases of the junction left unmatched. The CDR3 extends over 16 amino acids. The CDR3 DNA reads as TGCGCCAGCAGCCAAGATCGGGCTAGCGGTTCCTACGAGCAGTACTTC. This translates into CASSQDRASGSYEQYF.

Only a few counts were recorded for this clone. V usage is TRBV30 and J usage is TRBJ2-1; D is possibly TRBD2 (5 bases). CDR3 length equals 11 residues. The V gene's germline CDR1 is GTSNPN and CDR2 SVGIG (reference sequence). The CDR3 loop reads CSIASYDEQFF. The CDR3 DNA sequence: TGTTCAATAGCGTCGTACGATGAGCAGTTCTTC. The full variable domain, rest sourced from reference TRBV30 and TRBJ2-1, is SQTIHQWPATLVQPVGSPLSLECTVEGTSNPNLYWYRQAAGRGLQLLFYSVGIGQISSEVPQNLSASRPQDRQFILSSKKLLLSDSGFYLCSIASYDEQFFGPGTRLTVL.

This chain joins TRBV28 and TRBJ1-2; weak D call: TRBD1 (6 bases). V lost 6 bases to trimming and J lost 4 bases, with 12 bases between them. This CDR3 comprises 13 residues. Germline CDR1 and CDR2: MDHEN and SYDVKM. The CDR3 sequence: CASSRGQLYGYTF. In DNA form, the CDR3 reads TGTGCCAGCAGCCGAGGACAGCTCTATGGCTACACCTTC.

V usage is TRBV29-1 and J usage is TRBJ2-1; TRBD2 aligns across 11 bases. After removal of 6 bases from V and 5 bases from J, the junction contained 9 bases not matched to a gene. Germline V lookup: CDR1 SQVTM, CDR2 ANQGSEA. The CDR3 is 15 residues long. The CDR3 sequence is CSVDEGLAEDNEQFF. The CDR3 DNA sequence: TGCAGCGTCGACGAGGGACTAGCGGAAGACAATGAGCAGTTCTTC.

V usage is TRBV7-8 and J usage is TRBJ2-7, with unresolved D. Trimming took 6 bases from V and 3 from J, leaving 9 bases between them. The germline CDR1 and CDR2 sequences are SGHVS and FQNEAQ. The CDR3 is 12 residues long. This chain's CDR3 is CASRPSNYEQYF. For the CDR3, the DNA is TGTGCCAGCAGGCCGAGTAACTACGAGCAGTACTTC. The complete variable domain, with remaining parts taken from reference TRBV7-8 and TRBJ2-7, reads GAGVSQSPRYKVAKRGQDVALRCDPISGHVSLFWYQQALGQGPEFLTYFQNEAQLDKSGLPSDRFFAERPEGSVSTLKIQRTQQEDSAVYLCASRPSNYEQYFGPGTRLTVT.

CDR3 protein: CASRGLAGGFYEQYF. The CDR3 nucleotides read TGTGCCAGCAGGGGCTTAGCGGGAGGTTTCTACGAGCAGTACTTC. V gene TRBV7-9 combines with J gene TRBJ2-7; 10 positions match TRBD2. The trim removed 6 bases at V and 3 bases at J, leaving 8 bases unmatched. Germline V gene data show CDR1 as SEHNR and CDR2 as FQNEAQ (reference sequence). The CDR3 is 15 residues long.

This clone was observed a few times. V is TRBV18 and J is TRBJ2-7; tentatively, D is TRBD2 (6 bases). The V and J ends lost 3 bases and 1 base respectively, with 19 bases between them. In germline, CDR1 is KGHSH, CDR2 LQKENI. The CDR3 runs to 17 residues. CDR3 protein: CASSPSGQLKTSYEQYF. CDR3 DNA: TGTGCCAGCTCACCTAGCGGCCAACTGAAAACTTCCTACGAGCAGTACTTC.

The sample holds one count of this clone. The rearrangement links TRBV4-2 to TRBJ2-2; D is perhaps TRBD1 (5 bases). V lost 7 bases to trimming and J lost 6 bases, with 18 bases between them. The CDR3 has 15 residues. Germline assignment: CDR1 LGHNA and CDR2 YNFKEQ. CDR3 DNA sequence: TGTGCCAGCATCGCAGGGTTGGGTAGATCCGGGGAGCTGTTTTTT. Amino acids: CASIAGLGRSGELFF.

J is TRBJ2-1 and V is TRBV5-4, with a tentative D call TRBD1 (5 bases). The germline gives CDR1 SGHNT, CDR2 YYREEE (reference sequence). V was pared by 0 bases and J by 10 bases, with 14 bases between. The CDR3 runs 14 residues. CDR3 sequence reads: CASSLVQGRAEQFF. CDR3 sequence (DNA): TGTGCCAGCAGCTTGGTGCAGGGTCGGGCCGAGCAGTTCTTC.

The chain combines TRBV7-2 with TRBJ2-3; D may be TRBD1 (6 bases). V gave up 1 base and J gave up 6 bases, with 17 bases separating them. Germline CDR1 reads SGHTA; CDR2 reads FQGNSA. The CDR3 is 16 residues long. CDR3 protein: CASSLVGGSHTDTQYF. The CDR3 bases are TGTGCCAGCAGCTTAGTAGGGGGTTCACACACGGATACGCAGTATTTT.

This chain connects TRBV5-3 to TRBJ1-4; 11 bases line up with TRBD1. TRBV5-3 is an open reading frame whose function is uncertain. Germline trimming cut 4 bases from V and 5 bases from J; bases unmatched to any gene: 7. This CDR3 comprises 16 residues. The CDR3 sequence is CARSGTGGRRNEKLFF. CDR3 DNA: TGTGCCAGAAGCGGGACAGGGGGACGTAGGAATGAAAAACTGTTTTTT.

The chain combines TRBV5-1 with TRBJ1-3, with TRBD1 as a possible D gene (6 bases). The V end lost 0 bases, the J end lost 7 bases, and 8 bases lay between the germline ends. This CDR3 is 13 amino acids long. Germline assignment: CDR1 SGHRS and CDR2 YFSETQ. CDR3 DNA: TGCGCCAGCAGCTTGGCAGGACAGAACACCATATATTTT. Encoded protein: CASSLAGQNTIYF.

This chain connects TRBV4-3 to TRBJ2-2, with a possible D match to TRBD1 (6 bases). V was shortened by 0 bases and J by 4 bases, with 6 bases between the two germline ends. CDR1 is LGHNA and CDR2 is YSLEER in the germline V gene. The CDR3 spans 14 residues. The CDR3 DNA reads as TGCGCCAGCAGCCAAGAAGGGGGCACCGGGGAGCTGTTTTTT. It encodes CASSQEGGTGELFF.

The CDR3 reads CASSRLQGAREQYF. DNA of the CDR3: TGCGCCAGCAGCAGACTCCAGGGGGCGCGCGAGCAGTACTTC. The V gene is TRBV5-1, the J gene TRBJ2-7, with TRBD1 identical over 8 bases. The junction had 9 bases not matched to a gene; V was cut back by 4 bases and J by 6 bases. This CDR3 spans 14 amino acids. Germline CDR1 SGHRS, CDR2 YFSETQ.

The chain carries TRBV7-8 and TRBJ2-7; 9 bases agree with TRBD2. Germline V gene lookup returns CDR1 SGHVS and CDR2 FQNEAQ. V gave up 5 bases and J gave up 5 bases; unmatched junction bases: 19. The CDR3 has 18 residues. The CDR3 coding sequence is TGTGCCAGCAGCGAAGGGGCTCTAGCGGGAATGTGGAAGGACGAGCAGTACTTC. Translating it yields CASSEGALAGMWKDEQYF. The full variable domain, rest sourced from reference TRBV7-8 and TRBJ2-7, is GAGVSQSPRYKVAKRGQDVALRCDPISGHVSLFWYQQALGQGPEFLTYFQNEAQLDKSGLPSDRFFAERPEGSVSTLKIQRTQQEDSAVYLCASSEGALAGMWKDEQYFGPGTRLTVT.

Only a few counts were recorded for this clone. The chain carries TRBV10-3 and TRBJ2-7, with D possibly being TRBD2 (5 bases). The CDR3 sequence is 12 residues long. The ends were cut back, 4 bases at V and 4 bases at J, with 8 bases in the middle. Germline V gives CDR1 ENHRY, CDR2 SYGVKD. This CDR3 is CAISGTLYEQYF. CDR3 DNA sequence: TGTGCCATCAGTGGGACTTTATACGAGCAGTACTTC.

CDR3: CASSLVAGDGYHEQYF. CDR3 in DNA: TGCGCCAGCAGCTTGGTTGCGGGAGACGGTTATCACGAGCAGTACTTC. The chain recombines TRBV5-1 with TRBJ2-7; 7 bases map to TRBD2. The CDR3 totals 16 residues. The V gene end was trimmed by 0 bases and the J gene end by 5 bases; junction bases not matched to a gene: 11. The germline V gene encodes CDR1 SGHRS and CDR2 YFSETQ.

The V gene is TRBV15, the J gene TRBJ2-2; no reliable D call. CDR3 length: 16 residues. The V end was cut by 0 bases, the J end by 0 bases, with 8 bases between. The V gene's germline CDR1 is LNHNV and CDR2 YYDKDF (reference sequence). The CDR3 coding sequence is TGTGCCACCAGCAGAGATCTGGAGTCGAACACCGGGGAGCTGTTTTTT. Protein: CATSRDLESNTGELFF.

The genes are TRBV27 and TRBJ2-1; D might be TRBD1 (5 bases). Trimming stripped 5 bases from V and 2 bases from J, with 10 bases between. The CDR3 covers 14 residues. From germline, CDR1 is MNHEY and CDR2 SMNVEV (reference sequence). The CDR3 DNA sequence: TGTGCCAGCAGTGAGACAGAGACCTACAATGAGCAGTTCTTC. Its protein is CASSETETYNEQFF.